This T cell receptor (beta chain) was sequenced during a study of T cell clusters in autoimmune cytopenias. Multiplex touch-down PCR amplified TRB using TRB-A and TRB-B pools in one tube. Reanalyzing the multiplex PCR reads, TCRdb keeps one entry per CDR3 protein, without DNA. This listing includes 7,000 or so distinct CDR3 sequences. TRB amplification used 200 to 250 ng of peripheral blood genomic DNA. Points from the study as a whole: TRB repertoire shifts in secondary cytopenia and chronic lymphocytic leukemia mostly reflected lymphoma, not autoimmunity.

In regard to this clonotype: What it recognizes is unknown.

The clonotype comes from a human donor with an autoimmune cytopenia or autoimmune hepatitis (not recorded which). The sample taken for sequencing was peripheral blood.

The CDR3 loop is CASSLGGSTEAFF. The chain recombines TRBV5-1 with TRBJ1-1; TCRdb's D gene call, TRBD1, goes unchecked for lack of DNA. The CDR3 contains 13 residues. Germline CDR1 reads SGHRS; CDR2 reads YFSETQ. The variable domain in full, with the rest retrieved from reference TRBV5-1 and TRBJ1-1, is KAGVTQTPRYLIKTRGQQVTLSCSPISGHRSVSWYQQTPGQGLQFLFEYFSETQRNKGNFPGRFSGRQFSNSRSEMNVSTLELGDSALYLCASSLGGSTEAFFGQGTRLTVV.